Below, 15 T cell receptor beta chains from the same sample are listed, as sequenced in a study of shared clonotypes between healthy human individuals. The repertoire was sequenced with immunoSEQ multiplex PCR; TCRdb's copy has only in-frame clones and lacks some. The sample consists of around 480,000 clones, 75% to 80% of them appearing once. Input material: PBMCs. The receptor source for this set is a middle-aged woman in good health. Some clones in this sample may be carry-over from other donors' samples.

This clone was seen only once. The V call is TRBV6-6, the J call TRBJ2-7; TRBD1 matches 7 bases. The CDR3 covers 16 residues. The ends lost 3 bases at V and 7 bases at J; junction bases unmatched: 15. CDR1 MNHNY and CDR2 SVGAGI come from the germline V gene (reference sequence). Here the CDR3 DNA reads TGTGCCAGCAGTTATTCGAGGGCTCGACTCAGGGGGGAGCAGTACTTC. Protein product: CASSYSRARLRGEQYF.

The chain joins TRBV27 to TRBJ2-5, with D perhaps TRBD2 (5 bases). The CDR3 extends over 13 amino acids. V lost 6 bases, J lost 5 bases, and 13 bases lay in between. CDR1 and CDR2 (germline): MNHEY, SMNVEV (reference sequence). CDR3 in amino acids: CASRISGSETQYF. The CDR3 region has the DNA TGTGCCAGCAGGATCTCGGGATCCGAGACCCAGTACTTC.

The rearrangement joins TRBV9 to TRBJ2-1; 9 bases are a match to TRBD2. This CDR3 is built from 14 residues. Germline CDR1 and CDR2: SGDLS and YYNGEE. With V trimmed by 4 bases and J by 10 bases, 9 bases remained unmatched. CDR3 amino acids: CASSTIAGEEEQFF. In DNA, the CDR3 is TGTGCCAGCAGCACCATAGCGGGAGAAGAGGAGCAGTTCTTC.

As DNA, the CDR3 is TGTGCCAGCAGGATAACACGGGGGGGAACCTACGAGCAGTACTTC. Encoded protein: CASRITRGGTYEQYF. V gene TRBV28 combines with J gene TRBJ2-7, with 8 bases that match TRBD2. The CDR3 is made up of 15 amino acids. In germline, CDR1 is MDHEN, CDR2 SYDVKM. Unmatched junction bases numbered 9, after V lost 6 bases and J lost 2 bases.

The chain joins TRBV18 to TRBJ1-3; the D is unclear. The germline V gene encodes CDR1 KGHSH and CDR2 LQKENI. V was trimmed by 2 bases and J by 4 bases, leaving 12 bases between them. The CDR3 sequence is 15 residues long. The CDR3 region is CASSPSYGRGNTIYF. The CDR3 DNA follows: TGTGCCAGCTCACCATCTTACGGCAGAGGAAACACCATATATTTT.

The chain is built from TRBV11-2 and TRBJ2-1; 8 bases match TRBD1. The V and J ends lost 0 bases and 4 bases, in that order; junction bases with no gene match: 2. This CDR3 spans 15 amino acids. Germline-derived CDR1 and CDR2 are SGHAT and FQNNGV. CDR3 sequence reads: CASSLEGQAYNEQFF. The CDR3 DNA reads TGTGCCAGCAGCTTAGAGGGACAGGCTTACAATGAGCAGTTCTTC.

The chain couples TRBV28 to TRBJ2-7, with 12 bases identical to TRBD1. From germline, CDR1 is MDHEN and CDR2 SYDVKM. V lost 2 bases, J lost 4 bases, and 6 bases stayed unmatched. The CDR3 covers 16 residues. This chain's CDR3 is CASSLSRGQGAYEQYF. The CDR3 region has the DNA TGTGCCAGCAGTTTAAGTCGGGGACAGGGGGCTTACGAGCAGTACTTC.

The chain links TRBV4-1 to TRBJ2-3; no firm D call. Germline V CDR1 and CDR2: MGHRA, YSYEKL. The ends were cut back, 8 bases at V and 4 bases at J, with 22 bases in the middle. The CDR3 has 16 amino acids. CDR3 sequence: CASGFLLNRRADTQYF. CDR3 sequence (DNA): TGCGCCAGCGGGTTTTTATTAAATCGGAGAGCAGATACGCAGTATTTT.

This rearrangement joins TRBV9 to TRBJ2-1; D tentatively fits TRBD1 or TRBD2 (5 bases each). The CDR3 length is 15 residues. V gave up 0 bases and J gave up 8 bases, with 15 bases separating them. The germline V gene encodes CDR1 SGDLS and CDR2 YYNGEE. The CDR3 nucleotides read TGTGCCAGCAGCGTAGTGGCGACTATAGGGGATGAGCAGTTCTTC. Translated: CASSVVATIGDEQFF.

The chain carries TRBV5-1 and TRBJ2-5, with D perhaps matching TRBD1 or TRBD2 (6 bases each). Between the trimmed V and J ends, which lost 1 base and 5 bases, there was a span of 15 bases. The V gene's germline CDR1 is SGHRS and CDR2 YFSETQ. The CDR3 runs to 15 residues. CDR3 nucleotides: TGCGCCAGCAGCTTGCTTGGGGGGCCGGGGGAGACCCAGTACTTC. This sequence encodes CASSLLGGPGETQYF.

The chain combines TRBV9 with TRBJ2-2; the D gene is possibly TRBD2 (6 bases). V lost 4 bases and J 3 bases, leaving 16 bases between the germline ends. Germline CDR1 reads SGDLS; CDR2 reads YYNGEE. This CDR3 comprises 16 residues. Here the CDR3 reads CASSPTGSGYTGELFF. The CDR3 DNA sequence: TGTGCCAGCAGCCCCACCGGGAGTGGATACACCGGGGAGCTGTTTTTT.

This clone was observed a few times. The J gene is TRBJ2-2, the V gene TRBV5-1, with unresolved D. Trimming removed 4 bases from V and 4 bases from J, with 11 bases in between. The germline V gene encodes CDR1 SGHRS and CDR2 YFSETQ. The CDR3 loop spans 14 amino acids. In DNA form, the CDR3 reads TGCGCCAGCAGCCCAGATCTAAGCACCGGGGAGCTGTTTTTT. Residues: CASSPDLSTGELFF.

The DNA of the CDR3 is TGTGCCAGCAGCTTAGCTAGCAGCTCTGGGGGCTACACCTTC. Residues: CASSLASSSGGYTF. This chain connects TRBV7-9 to TRBJ1-2; D gene unclear. The CDR3 loop spans 14 amino acids. CDR1 SEHNR and CDR2 FQNEAQ come from the germline V gene (reference sequence). V lost 0 bases, J lost 8 bases, and 13 bases lay in between.

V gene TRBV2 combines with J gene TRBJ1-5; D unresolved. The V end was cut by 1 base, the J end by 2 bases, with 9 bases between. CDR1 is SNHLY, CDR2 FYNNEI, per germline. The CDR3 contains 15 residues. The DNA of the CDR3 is TGTGCCAGCAGTGAAGTTACCTGGGGCAATCAGCCCCAGCATTTT. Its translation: CASSEVTWGNQPQHF.

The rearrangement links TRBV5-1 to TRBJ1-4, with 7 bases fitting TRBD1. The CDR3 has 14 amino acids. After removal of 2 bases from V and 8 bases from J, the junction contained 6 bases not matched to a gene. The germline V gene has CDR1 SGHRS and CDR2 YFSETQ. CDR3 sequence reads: CASSLRDSGEKLFF. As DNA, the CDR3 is TGCGCCAGCAGCTTAAGGGACAGTGGAGAAAAACTGTTTTTT.